One and the same sample provided the 19 T cell receptor beta chains below, sequenced in a study of CD8 T cells in Susac syndrome. RNA was extracted with the RNeasy kit, and a quantity of roughly 0.45 to 1 ug was reverse transcribed using random hexamers. TCRdb reprocessed the immunoSEQ multiplex PCR reads via MiXCR and lists one record per CDR3 protein. The repertoire holds tens of thousands of distinct CDR3 sequences, with about 95% as singletons. The sequencing sample was made of CD8+ T cells from PBMCs. The origin of the receptors is a human donor with Susac syndrome.

This rearrangement joins TRBV18 to TRBJ2-5, with TRBD2 matching over 10 bases. Germline CDR1 reads KGHSH; CDR2 reads LQKENI. Germline trimming cut 4 bases from V and 4 bases from J; bases unmatched to any gene: 9. The length of the CDR3 is 16 residues. CDR3 region: CASSHRLAGVGETQYF. The CDR3 DNA follows: TGTGCCAGCTCACATCGCCTAGCGGGAGTCGGAGAGACCCAGTACTTC.

The genes are TRBV6-6 and TRBJ2-3; D ambiguous. Looked up from germline, CDR1 is MNHNY and CDR2 is SVGAGI (reference sequence). V was pared by 0 bases and J by 2 bases, with 3 bases between. CDR3 length equals 13 residues. CDR3 nucleotide sequence: TGTGCCAGCAGTTACTCGAACACAGATACGCAGTATTTT. Protein: CASSYSNTDTQYF.

The chain is built from TRBV20-1 and TRBJ1-1, with D perhaps TRBD1 (6 bases). CDR3 size: 13 residues. Germline loops: CDR1 DFQATT, CDR2 SNEGSKA (reference sequence). Between the trimmed V and J ends, which lost 1 base and 3 bases, there was a span of 9 bases. The CDR3: CSARGQVYTEAFF. The DNA of the CDR3 is TGCAGTGCTAGAGGACAGGTCTACACTGAAGCTTTCTTT.

The count of this clonotype is one. The chain combines TRBV4-3 with TRBJ2-1; D might be TRBD1 or TRBD2, each matching 5 bases. The CDR3 totals 15 residues. Trimming took 3 bases from V and 2 from J, leaving 11 bases between them. Germline CDR1 LGHNA, CDR2 YSLEER. The CDR3 region is CASSQGPPAYNEQFF. The CDR3 nucleotides are TGCGCCAGCAGCCAGGGACCCCCTGCCTACAATGAGCAGTTCTTC.

The gene calls are TRBV3-1 and TRBJ1-2; 8 bases are a match to TRBD1. The CDR3 consists of 15 residues. Germline V gene sequence: CDR1 LGHDT, CDR2 YNNKEL (reference sequence). With 4 bases clipped from V and 3 bases from J, the junction kept 7 bases outside the gene matches. CDR3 coding DNA: TGTGCCAGCAGCCGATCAGGGGGCGCTTACTATGGCTACACCTTC. Its translation: CASSRSGGAYYGYTF.

The chain employs TRBV20-1 and TRBJ2-1; D is possibly TRBD2 (5 bases). Germline V gene data show CDR1 as DFQATT and CDR2 as SNEGSKA (reference sequence). The V end was cut by 1 base, the J end by 7 bases, with 14 bases between. The CDR3 is 14 residues long. CDR3 nucleotides: TGCAGTGCTAGAGCCCTCGGGAAACTGAATGAGCAGTTCTTC. Protein sequence: CSARALGKLNEQFF.

CDR3 residues: CASSPRTGNNEQFF. In nucleotides, the CDR3 is TGTGCCAGCAGTCCAAGGACAGGCAACAATGAGCAGTTCTTC. This chain joins TRBV28 and TRBJ2-1; TRBD1 aligns across 7 bases. The CDR3 is 14 amino acids. With V trimmed by 5 bases and J by 5 bases, 6 bases remained unmatched. CDR1 MDHEN and CDR2 SYDVKM come from the germline V gene.

The rearrangement links TRBV4-1 to TRBJ2-1, with D perhaps TRBD2 (6 bases). The V gene's germline CDR1 is MGHRA and CDR2 YSYEKL. V lost 7 bases to trimming and J lost 3 bases, with 19 bases between them. CDR3 length: 16 amino acids. The CDR3, as DNA: TGCGCCAGCACCTCCATGGAACTAGCCATCTACAATGAGCAGTTCTTC. Its protein is CASTSMELAIYNEQFF.

This rearrangement joins TRBV7-9 to TRBJ2-1; D is possibly TRBD1 (5 bases). Germline V CDR1 and CDR2: SEHNR, FQNEAQ (reference sequence). The CDR3 sequence is 14 residues long. The V end lost 3 bases, the J end lost 7 bases, and 13 bases lay between the germline ends. DNA for the CDR3: TGTGCCAGCAGCTTTCTCACTAAGGGGAATGAGCAGTTCTTC. Its protein is CASSFLTKGNEQFF. Variable domain in full (rest from reference TRBV7-9 and TRBJ2-1): DTGVSQNPRHKITKRGQNVTFRCDPISEHNRLYWYRQTLGQGPEFLTYFQNEAQLEKSRLLSDRFSAERPKGSFSTLEIQRTEQGDSAMYLCASSFLTKGNEQFFGPGTRLTVL.

The gene calls are TRBV7-2 and TRBJ2-2, with TRBD1 matching 10 bases. The CDR3 has 15 amino acids. The J segment lost 0 bases and the V segment lost 5 bases, leaving 0 bases of the junction unmatched. Germline assignment: CDR1 SGHTA and CDR2 FQGNSA. As DNA, the CDR3 is TGTGCCAGCAGCGACAGGGGGCCGAACACCGGGGAGCTGTTTTTT. It is translated as CASSDRGPNTGELFF.

The chain is built from TRBV5-8 and TRBJ2-3; 10 bases line up with TRBD1. Per germline, CDR1 SGHTS and CDR2 YDEGEE. Unmatched junction bases numbered 1, after V lost 0 bases and J lost 0 bases. This CDR3 spans 16 amino acids. The CDR3 region has the DNA TGTGCCAGCAGCTTGGGGACAGGGGGAAGCACAGATACGCAGTATTTT. Translating gives CASSLGTGGSTDTQYF.

The CDR3 loop reads CASSLGALGETQYF. DNA of the CDR3: TGTGCCAGCAGTTTAGGGGCCCTGGGGGAGACCCAGTACTTC. The chain has TRBV27 and TRBJ2-5; TRBD1 is a possible D gene (5 bases). The germline V gene encodes CDR1 MNHEY and CDR2 SMNVEV (reference sequence). Trimming shortened V by 2 bases and J by 5 bases, and 12 bases separated the two germline ends. The CDR3 is 14 residues long.

The gene calls are TRBV20-1 and TRBJ2-2; possibly TRBD2 for D (6 bases). This CDR3 has 15 residues. V was cut by 1 base and J by 3 bases, with 12 bases left in between. The germline gives CDR1 DFQATT, CDR2 SNEGSKA (reference sequence). DNA for the CDR3: TGCAGTGCTAGAGTGGAGGGCTACGACACCGGGGAGCTGTTTTTT. It translates to CSARVEGYDTGELFF.

The chain couples TRBV24-1 to TRBJ2-2; D is uncertain. V lost 7 bases and J lost 6, with 11 bases in between. Germline lookup yields CDR1 KGHDR and CDR2 SFDVKD. The CDR3 spans 13 residues. The CDR3 DNA is TGTGCCACCAGCGACTCCCCAGCCGGGGAGCTGTTTTTT. It codes for CATSDSPAGELFF.

This chain joins TRBV5-1 and TRBJ2-7, with D possibly called TRBD1 or TRBD2 (5 bases each). This CDR3 comprises 13 residues. The V end was cut by 4 bases, the J end by 6 bases, with 14 bases between. Germline V lookup: CDR1 SGHRS, CDR2 YFSETQ. The CDR3 sequence: CASSGGGSFEQYF. The DNA for the CDR3 is TGCGCCAGCAGCGGGGGTGGGTCGTTCGAGCAGTACTTC.

V and J are TRBV28 and TRBJ2-5, with D possibly being TRBD2 (6 bases). Germline-derived CDR1 and CDR2 are MDHEN and SYDVKM. Trimming took 4 bases from V and 2 from J, leaving 14 bases between them. This CDR3 has 15 amino acids. The CDR3 nucleotides are TGTGCCAGCAGTTCAGGGAGGCCCGCACAAGAGACCCAGTACTTC. It specifies CASSSGRPAQETQYF.

This sequence joins TRBV4-1 and TRBJ2-7, with 9 bases matching TRBD1. After removal of 2 bases from V and 3 bases from J, the junction contained 2 bases not matched to a gene. The CDR3 spans 14 residues. Germline CDR1 and CDR2: MGHRA and YSYEKL. The CDR3 reads CASSQPGQGYEQYF. In nucleotides, the CDR3 is TGCGCCAGCAGCCAACCGGGACAGGGCTACGAGCAGTACTTC.

The rearrangement uses TRBV15 and TRBJ2-1; no clear D gene. Germline-derived CDR1 and CDR2 are LNHNV and YYDKDF (reference sequence). The ends were cut back, 0 bases at V and 13 bases at J, with 10 bases in the middle. The CDR3 runs to 12 residues. This CDR3 reads CATSRDLEDQFF. The CDR3 DNA follows: TGTGCCACCAGCAGAGATCTGGAAGATCAGTTCTTC.

The chain recombines TRBV4-1 with TRBJ2-2, with 11 bases aligning to TRBD2. CDR1 and CDR2 from the germline V gene are MGHRA and YSYEKL. With V trimmed by 0 bases and J by 7 bases, 7 bases remained unmatched. The CDR3 extends over 17 amino acids. This CDR3 is CASSQEVAGGPDGELFF. CDR3 coding DNA: TGCGCCAGCAGCCAAGAGGTAGCGGGAGGGCCGGACGGGGAGCTGTTTTTT.